This TCR beta chain was captured in a study of CD8 T cells in Susac syndrome (dated by TCRdb to about 2019). Study-wide context: Of the Susac syndrome patients who were sequenced, over five had clinically active disease and roughly 8 were in clinical remission. Repertoire sequencing was used to test whether CD8+ T cell activation and differentiation in Susac syndrome was antigen driven. The study compared CD8+ T cell repertoire clonality among 12 healthy donors, around 14 Susac syndrome patients and about 16 multiple sclerosis patients. At the time of blood withdrawal, Susac syndrome patients were either therapy-naive, taking corticosteroids (with some also receiving IVIg), or on IVIg alone. Findings and caveats that apply to the study as a whole: CD8+ repertoires in Susac syndrome showed clonal expansion, which was highest in CD8+ TEMRA cells and was greater in clinically active patients than in remitting patients. Approximately 15 Susac-specific public clones were identified in the total CD8+ repertoire, and about 5 Susac-specific public clones were identified in the CD8+ TEMRA repertoire. The number of individuals in the TCR sequencing and HLA analysis was recognized as being relatively small.

RNA was extracted with the RNeasy kit and roughly 0.5 to 1 ug was reverse transcribed using random hexamers. The immunoSEQ multiplex PCR assay, covering 54 Vbeta and 13 Jbeta segments, was used to amplify TCR beta CDR3 regions. To correct PCR amplification bias, a synthetic template baseline was used for both primer optimization and computational correction. The authors processed their data as follows. Reads were annotated to V, D and J genes according to IMGT and were analyzed with immunoSEQ Analyzer, with only productive sequences retained. Clonality was calculated as one minus the Shannon entropy normalized by log2 of the number of productive unique sequences. Public and private clones were assessed among the 100 most prevalent clones of each patient and control. Susac-specific clones were defined as absent from healthy and MS cohorts, 1052 published viral clones and other ImmuneACCESS disease sequences. TCRdb passed the public sequencing reads through fastp at Q25 and MiXCR, retaining productive beta sequences. For every CDR3 protein sequence, its rows merge into one entry that carries the most common genes and DNA. TCRdb, rather than the study authors, made the V and J calls. For this sample the table gives 100,000 to 150,000 distinct CDR3 sequences, of which about 95% were detected only once. The ten largest clones capture approximately 0.22% of the sample.

The CDR3 holds 16 amino acids from the cysteine to the phenylalanine. The sequence is cut down to CDR3 DNA, 48 bases in frame from base 1. The trim is 0 bases for V and 1 base for J, with a gap of 10 bases between the germline ends. CDR1 is given as LNHNV and CDR2 as YYDKDF, both from the germline V gene (reference sequence). This clonotype appeared once. Its antigen specificity is not known. The record has no base qualities; no much larger clone is one base away. Support from one read is weak. Peripheral blood CD8+ and CD4+ T cells from healthy donors, Susac syndrome patients and multiple sclerosis patients were profiled by high-throughput TCR beta sequencing. Susac syndrome patients met recently defined diagnostic criteria for definite or probable disease. CD8+ TEMRA cells were enriched by FACS, while bulk CD8+ and CD4+ T cells were purified by magnetic negative isolation. Blood was collected in EDTA tubes and processed within 24 hours, with PBMCs isolated through density gradient centrifugation. PBMCs intended for TCR sequencing were cryopreserved in liquid nitrogen and thawed later in a water bath at 37 degrees C. The sorted or isolated CD4+, CD8+ and CD8+ TEMRA cells had a purity of 90% or higher.

Sequencing was performed on CD8+ T cells from PBMCs. The chain links TRBV15 with TRBJ1-5, with a weak D call of TRBD1 (6 bases match). The clonotype comes from a human donor with Susac syndrome. The sequenced DNA is TGTGCCACCAGCAGAGATCGGGGGCGAAGCAATCAGCCCCAGCATTTT. This yields the protein CATSRDRGRSNQPQHF.